The 12 T cell receptor beta chains in this list originate from one sample, sequenced in a study of OX40 agonist ivuxolimab in advanced cancers. The data were produced by immunoSEQ multiplex PCR, yet TCRdb's version contains in-frame clones alone and is incomplete. The table includes 50,000 to 75,000 clones, under 95% detected once. Sequenced material: CD4+ or CD8+ T cells sorted from blood, taken in a trial of the OX40 agonist ivuxolimab. Receptors were obtained from an adult with an advanced solid tumor such as melanoma, head and neck, liver or kidney cancer.

This chain joins TRBV10-3 and TRBJ2-1; 10 bases are shared with TRBD2. CDR3 length: 15 residues. V lost 7 bases, J lost 7 bases, and 10 bases stayed unmatched. Germline CDR1 ENHRY, CDR2 SYGVKD. CDR3 sequence reads: CAITAGGLNTNEQFF. CDR3 DNA sequence: TGTGCCATCACAGCGGGGGGGCTGAATACGAATGAGCAGTTCTTC.

V gene TRBV6-5 combines with J gene TRBJ2-2, with D possibly being TRBD1 (6 bases). V was clipped by 5 bases and J by 1 base, with 11 bases between them. The CDR3 consists of 15 residues. Germline loops: CDR1 MNHEY, CDR2 SVGAGI. CDR3 residues: CASSGLGQNTGELFF. The CDR3 DNA reads TGTGCCAGCAGTGGGTTGGGACAGAACACCGGGGAGCTGTTTTTT.

The chain recombines TRBV27 with TRBJ2-5, with D perhaps being TRBD1 or TRBD2 (6 bases each). The CDR3 is 13 amino acids. V was trimmed by 6 bases and J by 5 bases, leaving 13 bases between them. Germline loops: CDR1 MNHEY, CDR2 SMNVEV (reference sequence). CDR3 sequence: CASRKGGLETQYF. For the CDR3, the DNA is TGTGCCAGCAGGAAAGGGGGGCTGGAGACCCAGTACTTC.

This chain joins TRBV28 and TRBJ1-2; D is unresolved. Per germline, CDR1 MDHEN and CDR2 SYDVKM. The V gene lost 1 base and the J gene lost 3 bases, with 6 bases spanning the gap. The CDR3 consists of 13 residues. The CDR3 here is CASSLSADYGYTF. The CDR3 DNA reads as TGTGCCAGCAGTTTATCTGCAGACTATGGCTACACCTTC.

The rearrangement links TRBV7-9 to TRBJ2-5; 9 bases fit TRBD1. V shed 5 bases, J shed 3 bases, and the junction held 4 bases outside the gene matches. This CDR3 has 14 residues. Germline CDR1 reads SEHNR; CDR2 reads FQNEAQ (reference sequence). The CDR3 sequence: CASSPRQGEETQYF. Written as DNA, the CDR3 is TGTGCCAGCAGCCCGAGACAGGGGGAAGAGACCCAGTACTTC. The full variable domain, with the rest looked up from reference TRBV7-9 and TRBJ2-5, is DTGVSQNPRHKITKRGQNVTFRCDPISEHNRLYWYRQTLGQGPEFLTYFQNEAQLEKSRLLSDRFSAERPKGSFSTLEIQRTEQGDSAMYLCASSPRQGEETQYFGPGTRLLVL.

V is TRBV9 and J is TRBJ1-1; a possible D gene is TRBD1 (5 bases). CDR3 length equals 15 residues. Germline V gene lookup returns CDR1 SGDLS and CDR2 YYNGEE. V gave up 0 bases and J gave up 4 bases, with 13 bases separating them. CDR3 in DNA: TGTGCCAGCAGCGTAGTGGGCGCGGGGCCCACTGAAGCTTTCTTT. Its translation is CASSVVGAGPTEAFF. Filled out from reference TRBV9 and TRBJ1-1, the complete variable domain reads DSGVTQTPKHLITATGQRVTLRCSPRSGDLSVYWYQQSLDQGLQFLIQYYNGEERAKGNILERFSAQQFPDLHSELNLSSLELGDSALYFCASSVVGAGPTEAFFGQGTRLTVV.

This rearrangement joins TRBV5-4 to TRBJ2-5, with 9 bases that match TRBD2. Germline V gives CDR1 SGHNT, CDR2 YYREEE (reference sequence). The J segment lost 1 base and the V segment lost 3 bases, leaving 4 bases of the junction unmatched. The length of the CDR3 is 15 residues. The CDR3 loop is CASSSPTSGQETQYF. The CDR3 nucleotides are TGTGCCAGCAGCTCACCGACTAGCGGCCAAGAGACCCAGTACTTC.

V usage is TRBV11-2 and J usage is TRBJ1-3, with 7 nucleotides matching TRBD1. The length of the CDR3 is 18 residues. Germline V gene sequence: CDR1 SGHAT, CDR2 FQNNGV. V shed 4 bases and J 0 bases; nucleotides not matched to a gene: 12. The CDR3 loop reads CASSSPSGTDFSGNTIYF. The CDR3 coding sequence is TGTGCCAGCAGCTCCCCTTCGGGGACAGACTTCTCTGGAAACACCATATATTTT.

The gene calls are TRBV19 and TRBJ1-2, with 9 bases lining up with TRBD1. CDR1 LNHDA and CDR2 SQIVND come from the germline V gene (reference sequence). The CDR3 extends over 15 amino acids. The V and J ends lost 9 bases and 3 bases, in that order; junction bases with no gene match: 11. The CDR3 region is CASRPGQGHDYGYTF. In DNA, the CDR3 is TGTGCCAGCCGGCCCGGACAGGGGCATGACTATGGCTACACCTTC.

The chain couples TRBV6-6 to TRBJ2-3; D is unresolved. Trimming cost V 6 bases and J 7 bases, with 11 bases left between them. Germline-derived CDR1 and CDR2 are MNHNY and SVGAGI (reference sequence). CDR3 length equals 12 residues. DNA for the CDR3: TGTGCCAGCAGCCGCGACCCGAATACGCAGTATTTT. Translation: CASSRDPNTQYF.

The chain employs TRBV5-1 and TRBJ1-4, with a tentative D call TRBD1 (5 bases). The CDR3 has 14 amino acids. Germline CDR1 SGHRS, CDR2 YFSETQ. V dropped 2 bases and J dropped 7 bases, with 12 bases sitting between them. The DNA for the CDR3 is TGCGCCAGCAGCTTAGGACAACTAGGTGAAAAACTGTTTTTT. The encoded protein is CASSLGQLGEKLFF.

V is TRBV29-1 and J is TRBJ2-6; no clear D gene. CDR1 and CDR2 (germline): SQVTM, ANQGSEA. V was clipped by 1 base and J by 0 bases, with 4 bases between them. This CDR3 is 14 amino acids long. This CDR3 is CSVEATSGANVLTF. The CDR3 bases are TGCAGCGTTGAAGCGACCTCTGGGGCCAACGTCCTGACTTTC.